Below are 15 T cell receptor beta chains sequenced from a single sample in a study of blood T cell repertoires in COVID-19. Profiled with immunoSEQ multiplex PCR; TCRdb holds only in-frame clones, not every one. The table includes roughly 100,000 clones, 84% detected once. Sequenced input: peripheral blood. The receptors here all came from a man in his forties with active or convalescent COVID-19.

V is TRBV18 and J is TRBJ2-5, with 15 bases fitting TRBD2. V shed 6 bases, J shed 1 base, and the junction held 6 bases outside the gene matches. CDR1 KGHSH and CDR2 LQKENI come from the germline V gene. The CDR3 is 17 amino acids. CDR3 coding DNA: TGTGCCAGCTCGCGCGGGACTAGCGGGGGGCGCCAAGAGACCCAGTACTTC. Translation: CASSRGTSGGRQETQYF.

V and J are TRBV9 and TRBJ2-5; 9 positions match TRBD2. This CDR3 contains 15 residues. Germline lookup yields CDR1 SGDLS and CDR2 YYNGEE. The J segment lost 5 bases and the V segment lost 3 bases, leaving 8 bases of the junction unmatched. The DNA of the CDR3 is TGTGCCAGCAGCGCCGGCGGGGGGGCCGGGGAGACCCAGTACTTC. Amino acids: CASSAGGGAGETQYF.

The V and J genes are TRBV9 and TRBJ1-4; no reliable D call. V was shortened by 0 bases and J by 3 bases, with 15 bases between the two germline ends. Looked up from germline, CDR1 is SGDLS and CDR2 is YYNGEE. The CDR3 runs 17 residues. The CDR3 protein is CASSVGNRGSSNEKLFF. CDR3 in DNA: TGTGCCAGCAGCGTAGGAAATAGAGGCAGTTCTAATGAAAAACTGTTTTTT.

CDR3 protein: CASSMDRLAGNTIYF. CDR3 DNA: TGCGCCAGCAGCATGGACAGGCTGGCTGGAAACACCATATATTTT. The chain combines TRBV5-1 with TRBJ1-3, with TRBD1 identical over 7 bases. CDR1 and CDR2 from the germline V gene are SGHRS and YFSETQ. The CDR3 is 15 residues long. With V trimmed by 4 bases and J by 2 bases, 6 bases remained unmatched. Looking up the rest from reference TRBV5-1 and TRBJ1-3 gives the full variable domain: KAGVTQTPRYLIKTRGQQVTLSCSPISGHRSVSWYQQTPGQGLQFLFEYFSETQRNKGNFPGRFSGRQFSNSRSEMNVSTLELGDSALYLCASSMDRLAGNTIYFGEGSWLTVV.

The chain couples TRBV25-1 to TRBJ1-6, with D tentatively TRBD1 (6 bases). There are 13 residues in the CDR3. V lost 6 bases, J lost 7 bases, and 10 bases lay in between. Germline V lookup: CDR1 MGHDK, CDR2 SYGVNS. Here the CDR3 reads CASRNRENSPLHF. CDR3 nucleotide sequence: TGTGCCAGCAGAAACAGGGAAAATTCACCCCTCCACTTT.

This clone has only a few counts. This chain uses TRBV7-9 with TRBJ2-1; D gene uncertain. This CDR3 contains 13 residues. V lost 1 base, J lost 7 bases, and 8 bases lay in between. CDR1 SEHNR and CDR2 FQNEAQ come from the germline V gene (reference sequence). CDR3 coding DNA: TGTGCCAGCAGCTTAGGGGCGACAAATGAGCAGTTCTTC. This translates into CASSLGATNEQFF. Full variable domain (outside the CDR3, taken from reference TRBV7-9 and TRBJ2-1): DTGVSQNPRHKITKRGQNVTFRCDPISEHNRLYWYRQTLGQGPEFLTYFQNEAQLEKSRLLSDRFSAERPKGSFSTLEIQRTEQGDSAMYLCASSLGATNEQFFGPGTRLTVL.

CDR3 in DNA: TGTGCCAGCAGCGTCCGGGGGGGCGACTACGAGCAGTACTTC. It translates to CASSVRGGDYEQYF. V usage is TRBV9 and J usage is TRBJ2-7; TRBD2 agrees at 8 bases. J gave up 3 bases and V 2 bases, and 4 bases lay outside the gene matches. The CDR3 runs 14 residues. Germline CDR1 is SGDLS and CDR2 is YYNGEE.

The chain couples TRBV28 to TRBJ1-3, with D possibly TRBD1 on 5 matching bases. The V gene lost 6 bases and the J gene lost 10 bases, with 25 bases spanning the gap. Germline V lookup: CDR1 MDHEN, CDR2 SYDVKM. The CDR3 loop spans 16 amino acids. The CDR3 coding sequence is TGTGCCAGCAGCTCGGGGGGGGAGCGACCTCAGTGGACCATATATTTT. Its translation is CASSSGGERPQWTIYF. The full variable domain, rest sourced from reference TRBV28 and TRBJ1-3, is DVKVTQSSRYLVKRTGEKVFLECVQDMDHENMFWYRQDPGLGLRLIYFSYDVKMKEKGDIPEGYSVSREKKERFSLILESASTNQTSMYLCASSSGGERPQWTIYFGEGSWLTVV.

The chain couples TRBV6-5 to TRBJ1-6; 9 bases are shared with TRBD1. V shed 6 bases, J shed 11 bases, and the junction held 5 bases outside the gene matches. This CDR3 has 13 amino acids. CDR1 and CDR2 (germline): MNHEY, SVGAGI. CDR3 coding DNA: TGTGCCAGCAGGGACAGGGGAAAGACACCCCTCCACTTT. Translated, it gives CASRDRGKTPLHF.

The CDR3 is CASSEVRRRGLGEQYF. The CDR3 DNA reads as TGTGCCAGCAGTGAAGTCCGTCGCAGGGGATTGGGCGAGCAGTACTTC. The rearrangement uses TRBV2 and TRBJ2-7; D possibly corresponds to TRBD1 (6 bases). CDR1 SNHLY and CDR2 FYNNEI come from the germline V gene. V dropped 1 base and J dropped 6 bases, with 19 bases sitting between them. The CDR3 totals 16 residues. The full variable domain, rest sourced from reference TRBV2 and TRBJ2-7, is EPEVTQTPSHQVTQMGQEVILRCVPISNHLYFYWYRQILGQKVEFLVSFYNNEISEKSEIFDDQFSVERPDGSNFTLKIRSTKLEDSAMYFCASSEVRRRGLGEQYFGPGTRLTVT.

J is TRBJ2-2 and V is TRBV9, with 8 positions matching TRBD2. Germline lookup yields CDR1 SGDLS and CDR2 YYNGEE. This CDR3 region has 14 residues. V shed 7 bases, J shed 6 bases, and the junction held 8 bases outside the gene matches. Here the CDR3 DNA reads TGTGCCAGCGGGTGGACTAGCTCCCCCGGGGAGCTGTTTTTT. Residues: CASGWTSSPGELFF.

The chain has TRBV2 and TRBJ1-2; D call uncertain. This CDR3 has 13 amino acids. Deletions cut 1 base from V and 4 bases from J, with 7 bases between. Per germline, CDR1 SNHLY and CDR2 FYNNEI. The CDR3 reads CASSEVTSYGYTF. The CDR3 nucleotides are TGTGCCAGCAGTGAAGTCACTTCCTATGGCTACACCTTC.

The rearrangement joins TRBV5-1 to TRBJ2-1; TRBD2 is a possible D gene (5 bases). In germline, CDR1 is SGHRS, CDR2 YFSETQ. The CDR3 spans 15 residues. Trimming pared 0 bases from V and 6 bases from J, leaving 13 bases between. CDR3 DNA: TGCGCCAGCAGCTTGGCTGGGAGACCACCCAATGAGCAGTTCTTC. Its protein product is CASSLAGRPPNEQFF.

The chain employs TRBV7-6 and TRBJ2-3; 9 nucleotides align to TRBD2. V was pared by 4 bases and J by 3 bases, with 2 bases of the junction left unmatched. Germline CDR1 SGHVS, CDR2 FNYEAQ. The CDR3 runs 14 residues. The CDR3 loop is CASSSGLATDTQYF. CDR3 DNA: TGTGCCAGCAGCTCCGGACTAGCGACAGATACGCAGTATTTT.

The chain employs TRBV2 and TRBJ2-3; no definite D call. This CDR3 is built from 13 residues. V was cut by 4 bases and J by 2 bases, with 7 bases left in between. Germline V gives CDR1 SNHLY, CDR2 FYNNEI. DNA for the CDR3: TGTGCCAGCAGTGTACTACCCACAGATACGCAGTATTTT. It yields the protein CASSVLPTDTQYF.